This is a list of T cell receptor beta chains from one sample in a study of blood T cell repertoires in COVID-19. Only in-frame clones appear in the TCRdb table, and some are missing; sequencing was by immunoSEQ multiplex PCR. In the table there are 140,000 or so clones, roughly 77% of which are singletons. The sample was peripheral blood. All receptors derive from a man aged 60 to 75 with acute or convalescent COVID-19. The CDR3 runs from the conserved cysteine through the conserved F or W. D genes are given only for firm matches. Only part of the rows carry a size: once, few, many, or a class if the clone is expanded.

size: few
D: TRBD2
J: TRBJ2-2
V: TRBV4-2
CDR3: CASSQDAGRASGELFF
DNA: TGTGCCAGCAGCCAAGATGCCGGGAGGGCATCCGGGGAGCTGTTTTTT

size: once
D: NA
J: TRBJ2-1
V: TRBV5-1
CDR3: CASSFWQNNEQFF
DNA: TGCGCCAGCAGCTTCTGGCAAAACAATGAGCAGTTCTTC

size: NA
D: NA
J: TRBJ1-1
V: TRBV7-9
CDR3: CASSLQAGNTEAFF
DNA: TGTGCCAGCAGCTTACAAGCGGGGAACACTGAAGCTTTCTTT

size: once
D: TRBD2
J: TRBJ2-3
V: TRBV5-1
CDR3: CASSPGLAGADTQYF
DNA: TGCGCCAGCAGCCCGGGACTAGCGGGAGCGGATACGCAGTATTTT

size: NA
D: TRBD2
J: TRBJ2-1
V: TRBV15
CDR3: CATSTLGLAGSYNEQFF
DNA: TGTGCCACCAGCACCTTGGGACTAGCGGGTTCCTACAATGAGCAGTTCTTC

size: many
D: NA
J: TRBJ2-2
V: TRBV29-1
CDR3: CSVEIINTGELFF
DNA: TGCAGCGTTGAAATCATCAACACCGGGGAGCTGTTTTTT

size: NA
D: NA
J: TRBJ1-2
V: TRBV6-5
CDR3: CASSYGGAYTF
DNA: TGTGCCAGCAGTTACGGGGGCGCCTACACCTTC

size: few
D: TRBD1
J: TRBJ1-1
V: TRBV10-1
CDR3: CASSECAPPLQGRSAEAFF
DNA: TGCGCCAGCAGTGAGTGCGCCCCCCCTTTACAGGGGAGGAGCGCTGAAGCTTTCTTT

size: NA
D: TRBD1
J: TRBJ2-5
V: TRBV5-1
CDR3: CASSLGQGRGETQYF
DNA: TGCGCCAGCAGCCTGGGACAGGGTAGAGGAGAGACCCAGTACTTC

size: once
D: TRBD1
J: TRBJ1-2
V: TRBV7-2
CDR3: CASSLSRDSGYTF
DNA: TGTGCCAGCAGCTTAAGCCGGGACAGTGGCTACACCTTC

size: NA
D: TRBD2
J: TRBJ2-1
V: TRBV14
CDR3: CASSPTSGRHNEQFF
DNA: TGTGCCAGCAGCCCCACTAGCGGGAGGCACAATGAGCAGTTCTTC

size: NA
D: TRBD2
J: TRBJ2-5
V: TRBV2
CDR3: CASSGRAGEGETQYF
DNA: TGTGCCAGCAGTGGCCGGGCGGGAGAGGGGGAGACCCAGTACTTC

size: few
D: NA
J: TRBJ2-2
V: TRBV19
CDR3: CASSQLGELFF
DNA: TGTGCCAGTAGCCAACTGGGGGAGCTGTTTTTT

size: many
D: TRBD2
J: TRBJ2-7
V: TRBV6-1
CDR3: CASSEEASGIYEQYF
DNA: TGTGCCAGCAGTGAAGAGGCTAGCGGGATTTACGAGCAGTACTTC

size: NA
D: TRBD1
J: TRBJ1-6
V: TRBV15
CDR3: CATSYRTGEDSPLHF
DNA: TGTGCCACCAGCTACCGGACAGGGGAGGATTCACCCCTCCACTTT

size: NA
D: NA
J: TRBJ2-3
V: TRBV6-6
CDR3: CASRLAGTDTQYF
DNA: TGTGCCAGCAGGCTGGCGGGCACAGATACGCAGTATTTT

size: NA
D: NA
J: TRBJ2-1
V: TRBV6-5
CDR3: CASSPSGNEQFF
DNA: TGTGCCAGCAGTCCCTCCGGTAATGAGCAGTTCTTC

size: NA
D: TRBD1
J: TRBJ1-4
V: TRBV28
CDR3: CASSRQGGEKLFF
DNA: TGTGCCAGCAGTCGACAGGGCGGGGAAAAACTGTTTTTT

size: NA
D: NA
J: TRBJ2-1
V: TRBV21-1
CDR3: CASSKSYGTSGRRNEQFF
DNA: TGTGCCAGCAGCAAAAGTTACGGGACTAGCGGGAGGAGGAATGAGCAGTTCTTC

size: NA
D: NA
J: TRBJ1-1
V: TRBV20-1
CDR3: CSASYAVTEAFF
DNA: TGCAGTGCTAGTTACGCGGTCACTGAAGCTTTCTTT

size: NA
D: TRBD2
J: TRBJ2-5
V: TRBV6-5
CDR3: CASSYGLAGAGETQYF
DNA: TGTGCCAGCAGTTACGGACTAGCGGGAGCTGGAGAGACCCAGTACTTC

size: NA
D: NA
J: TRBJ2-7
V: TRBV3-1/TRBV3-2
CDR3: CASSQGGLSYEQYF
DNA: TGTGCCAGCAGCCAAGGGGGGCTAAGCTACGAGCAGTACTTC

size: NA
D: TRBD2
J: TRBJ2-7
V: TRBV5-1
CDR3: CASSPGGTSLHEQYF
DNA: TGCGCCAGCAGCCCCGGGGGGACTAGCTTACACGAGCAGTACTTC

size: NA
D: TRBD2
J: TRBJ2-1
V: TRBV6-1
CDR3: CASSEALRTSPYNEQFF
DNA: TGTGCCAGCAGTGAAGCGCTTCGGACTAGCCCTTACAATGAGCAGTTCTTC

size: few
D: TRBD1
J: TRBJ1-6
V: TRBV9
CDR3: CASSLTGTADNSPLHF
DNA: TGTGCCAGCAGCCTCACCGGGACAGCCGATAATTCACCCCTCCACTTT

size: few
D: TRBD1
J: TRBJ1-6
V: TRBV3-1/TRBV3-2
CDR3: CASSQMDRGNSPLHF
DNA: TGTGCCAGCAGCCAAATGGACAGGGGGAATTCACCCCTCCACTTT